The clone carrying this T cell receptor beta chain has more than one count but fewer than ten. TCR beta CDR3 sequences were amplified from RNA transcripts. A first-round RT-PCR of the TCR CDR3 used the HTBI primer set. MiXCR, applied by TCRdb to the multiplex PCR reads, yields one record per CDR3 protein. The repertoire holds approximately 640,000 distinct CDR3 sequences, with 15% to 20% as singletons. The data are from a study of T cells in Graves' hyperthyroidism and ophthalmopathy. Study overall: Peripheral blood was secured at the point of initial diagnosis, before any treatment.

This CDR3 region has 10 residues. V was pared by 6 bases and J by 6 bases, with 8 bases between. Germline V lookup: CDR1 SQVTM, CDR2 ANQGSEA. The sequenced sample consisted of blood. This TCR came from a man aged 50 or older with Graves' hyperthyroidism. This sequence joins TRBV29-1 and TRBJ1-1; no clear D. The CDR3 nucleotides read TGCAGCGTCGGACGGGCTGAAGCTTTCTTT. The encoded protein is CSVGRAEAFF.